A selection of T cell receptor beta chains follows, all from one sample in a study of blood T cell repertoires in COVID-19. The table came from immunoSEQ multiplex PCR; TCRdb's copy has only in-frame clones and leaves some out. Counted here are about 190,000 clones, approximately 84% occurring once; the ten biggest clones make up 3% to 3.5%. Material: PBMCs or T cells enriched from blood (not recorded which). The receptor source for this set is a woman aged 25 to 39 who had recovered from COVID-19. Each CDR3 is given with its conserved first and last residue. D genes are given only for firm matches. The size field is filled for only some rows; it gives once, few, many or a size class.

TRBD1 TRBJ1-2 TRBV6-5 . CASSRQGGYYGYTF TGTGCCAGCAGCAGACAGGGGGGTTACTATGGCTACACCTTC
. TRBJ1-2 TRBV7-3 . CASSLRAANRYTF TGTGCCAGCAGCTTAAGGGCAGCTAATCGCTACACCTTC
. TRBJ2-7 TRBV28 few CASISSSYEQYF TGTGCCAGCATTAGCTCCAGTTACGAGCAGTACTTC
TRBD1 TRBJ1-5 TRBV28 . CAAGRQGAHQQPQHF TGTGCCGCGGGACGACAGGGGGCGCACCAACAGCCCCAGCATTTT
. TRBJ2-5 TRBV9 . CASSAPGEGTQYF TGTGCCAGCAGCGCTCCAGGGGAAGGGACCCAGTACTTC
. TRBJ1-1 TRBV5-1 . CASSATGFTEAFF TGCGCCAGCTCCGCTACAGGGTTCACTGAAGCTTTCTTT
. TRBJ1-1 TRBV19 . CASSIYRDTEAFF TGTGCCAGTAGTATCTACAGGGACACTGAAGCTTTCTTT
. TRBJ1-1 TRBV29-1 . CSVARRLKNTEAFF TGCAGCGTCGCCCGTAGACTCAAGAACACTGAAGCTTTCTTT
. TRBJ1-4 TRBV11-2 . CASSLARGYGEKLFF TGTGCCAGCAGCTTAGCTCGAGGGTACGGAGAAAAACTGTTTTTT
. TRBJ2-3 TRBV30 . CAWSWLAGIGDTQYF TGTGCCTGGAGCTGGTTAGCCGGGATCGGAGATACGCAGTATTTT
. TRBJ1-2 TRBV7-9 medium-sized CASSRINAVRDGYTF TGTGCCAGCAGCCGTATCAACGCGGTACGGGATGGCTACACCTTC
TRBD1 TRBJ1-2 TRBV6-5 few CASRIQTGGAGGYTF TGTGCCAGCAGGATCCAAACAGGGGGCGCCGGTGGCTACACCTTC
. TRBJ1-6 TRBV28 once CASSFSSPLHF TGTGCCAGCAGTTTTTCGTCACCCCTCCACTTT
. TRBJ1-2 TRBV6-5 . CASSSDRRNYGYTF TGTGCCAGCAGTTCCGACAGGAGAAACTATGGCTACACCTTC
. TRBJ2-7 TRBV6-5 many CASSYSGRQDYEQYF TGTGCCAGCAGTTACTCCGGCAGGCAGGACTACGAGCAGTACTTC
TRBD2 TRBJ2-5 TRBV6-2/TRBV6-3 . CASSGTSGGAAWETQYF TGTGCCAGCAGCGGGACTAGCGGGGGGGCGGCCTGGGAGACCCAGTACTTC
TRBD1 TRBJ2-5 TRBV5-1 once CASSPGFRTGPQETQYF TGCGCCAGCAGCCCCGGTTTCAGGACAGGTCCCCAAGAGACCCAGTACTTC
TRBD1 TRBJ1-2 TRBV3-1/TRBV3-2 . CASSLRDRGLGYTF TGTGCCAGCAGCCTCCGGGACAGGGGGCTCGGCTACACCTTC
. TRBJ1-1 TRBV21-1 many CASSKEPTRNTEAFF TGTGCCAGCAGCAAAGAACCAACAAGGAACACTGAAGCTTTCTTT
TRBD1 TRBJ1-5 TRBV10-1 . CASSDGLDRGHFQPQHF TGCGCCAGCAGTGACGGGCTGGACAGGGGGCATTTTCAGCCCCAGCATTTT
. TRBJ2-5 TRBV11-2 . CASSLGLARLVETQYF TGTGCCAGCAGCTTAGGGTTGGCTCGCCTAGTGGAGACCCAGTACTTC
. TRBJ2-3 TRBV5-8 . CASSLTLPTDTQYF TGTGCCAGCAGCTTGACACTACCCACAGATACGCAGTATTTT
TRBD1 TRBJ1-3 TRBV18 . CASSSFGTANSGNTIYF TGTGCCAGCTCATCTTTCGGGACAGCGAATTCTGGAAACACCATATATTTT
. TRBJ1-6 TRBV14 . CASSQDVGIVYPLHF TGTGCCAGCAGCCAAGACGTCGGGATCGTGTACCCCCTCCACTTT
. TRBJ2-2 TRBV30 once CAWSVLPGTGELFF TGTGCCTGGAGTGTACTACCGGGCACCGGGGAGCTGTTTTTT
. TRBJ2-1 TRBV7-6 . CASSLKPRAGMNEQFF TGTGCCAGCAGCTTAAAGCCGAGGGCCGGGATGAATGAGCAGTTCTTC
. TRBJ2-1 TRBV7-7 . CASSQEGQSYNEQFF TGTGCTAGCAGCCAGGAGGGGCAGTCCTACAATGAGCAGTTCTTC
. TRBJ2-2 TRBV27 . CASKTPWDKELFF TGTGCCAGCAAGACCCCTTGGGACAAGGAGCTGTTTTTT
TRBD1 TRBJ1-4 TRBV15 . CATSRGGTGYEKLFF TGTGCCACCAGCAGAGGAGGGACAGGCTATGAAAAACTGTTTTTT
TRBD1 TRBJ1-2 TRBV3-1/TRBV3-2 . CASRDRGHNYGYTF TGTGCCAGCAGGGACAGGGGGCATAACTATGGCTACACCTTC
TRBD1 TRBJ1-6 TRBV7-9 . CASSPPGQGKVSPLHF TGTGCCAGCAGCCCTCCGGGACAGGGAAAGGTTTCACCCCTCCACTTT
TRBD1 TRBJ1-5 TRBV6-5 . CASSKEDRGPSTQHF TGTGCCAGCAGCAAAGAGGACAGGGGACCTTCGACCCAGCATTTT
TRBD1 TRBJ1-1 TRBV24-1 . CASWTGRDVDAEAFF TGTGCCAGTTGGACAGGGAGAGATGTAGATGCTGAAGCTTTCTTT
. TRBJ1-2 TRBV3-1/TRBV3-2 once CASSQEAAAPFYGYTF TGTGCCAGCAGCCAAGAGGCGGCAGCCCCTTTCTATGGCTACACCTTC
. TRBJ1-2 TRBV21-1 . CASSKVGQTVTNYGYTF TGTGCCAGCAGCAAAGTTGGTCAGACAGTAACCAACTATGGCTACACCTTC
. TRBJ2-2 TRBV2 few CASRFRTGELFF TGTGCCAGCAGGTTCAGAACCGGGGAGCTGTTTTTT
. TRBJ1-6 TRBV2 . CASRDTYNSPLHF TGTGCCAGCAGGGACACCTATAATTCACCCCTCCACTTT
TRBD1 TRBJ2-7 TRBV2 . CASTRTGDYEQYF TGTGCCAGCACCCGGACAGGCGATTACGAGCAGTACTTC
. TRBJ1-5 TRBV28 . CASSETASNQPQHF TGTGCCAGCAGCGAGACAGCGAGCAATCAGCCCCAGCATTTT
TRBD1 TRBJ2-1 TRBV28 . CASRDRVKGEQFF TGTGCCAGCCGGGACAGGGTAAAGGGTGAGCAGTTCTTC
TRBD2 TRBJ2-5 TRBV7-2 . CASSQTPRASGSARETQYF TGTGCCAGCAGCCAAACCCCCCGGGCTAGCGGTTCCGCGAGGGAGACCCAGTACTTC